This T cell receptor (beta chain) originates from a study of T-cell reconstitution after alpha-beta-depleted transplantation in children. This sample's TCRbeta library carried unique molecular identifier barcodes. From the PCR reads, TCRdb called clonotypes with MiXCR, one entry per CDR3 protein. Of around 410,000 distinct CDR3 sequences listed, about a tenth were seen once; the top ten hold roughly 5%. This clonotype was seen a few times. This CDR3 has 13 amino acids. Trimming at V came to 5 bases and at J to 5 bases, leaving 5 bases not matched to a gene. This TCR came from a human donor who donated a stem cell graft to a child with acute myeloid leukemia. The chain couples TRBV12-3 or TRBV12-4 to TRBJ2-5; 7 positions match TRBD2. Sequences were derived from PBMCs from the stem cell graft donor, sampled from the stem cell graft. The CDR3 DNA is TGTGCCAGCAGTAGGCGGGAGCCGGAGACCCAGTACTTC. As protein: CASSRREPETQYF.